The 24 T cell receptor beta chains reported below all come from one sample, sequenced in a study of T-cell memory formation after mild COVID-19. Using its own MiXCR run on the 5' RACE reads, TCRdb lists one record per CDR3 protein. Counted here are 470,000 or so distinct CDR3 sequences, approximately 25% occurring once; the ten biggest clones make up around an eighth. Sequencing was done on a sample of PBMCs or a T cell subset sorted from them (not recorded which). These receptors were obtained from an adult woman who had mild COVID-19 (a few samples of this study predate the infection). Cell type and time point are not known.

A few counts support this clonotype. The gene calls are TRBV6-1 and TRBJ2-5; 9 nucleotides match TRBD2. Losses at the gene ends were 0 bases for V and 4 bases for J; bases not matched to a gene: 9. The CDR3 length is 17 residues. The germline gives CDR1 MNHNS, CDR2 SASEGT. The CDR3 spells CASSEAAGGGARETQYF. The CDR3 bases are TGTGCCAGCAGTGAAGCGGCTGGCGGGGGGGCTAGAGAGACCCAGTACTTC.

A few counts support this clonotype. The V gene is TRBV12-3 or TRBV12-4, the J gene TRBJ2-7; no clear D gene. There are 15 residues in the CDR3. V was shortened by 5 bases and J by 6 bases, with 20 bases between the two germline ends. CDR3 coding DNA: TGTGCCAGCAGTCTGACCCCGGGCCCCCTGGGCGAGCAGTACTTC. Residues: CASSLTPGPLGEQYF.

This clonotype was found a few times. The rearrangement links TRBV7-9 to TRBJ2-7; no firm D call. Trimming left V 2 bases short and J 5 bases short, with 7 bases between. The CDR3 loop spans 12 amino acids. Per germline, CDR1 SEHNR and CDR2 FQNEAQ (reference sequence). The CDR3 reads CASSLWAHEQYF. DNA of the CDR3: TGTGCCAGCAGCTTATGGGCCCACGAGCAGTACTTC.

This clonotype occurred once. V usage is TRBV11-2 and J usage is TRBJ2-2, with a weak D call TRBD2 (6 bases). The CDR3 is 20 residues long. The V gene's germline CDR1 is SGHAT and CDR2 FQNNGV. The V end was cut by 4 bases, the J end by 4 bases, with 28 bases between. CDR3 DNA sequence: TGTGCCAGCAGCTCCGACTTTATCGGGGGAGATCGCTACAGCACCGGGGAGCTGTTTTTT. Its protein product is CASSSDFIGGDRYSTGELFF.

This chain joins TRBV24-1 and TRBJ2-1; 8 bases match TRBD1. Germline assignment: CDR1 KGHDR and CDR2 SFDVKD. The length of the CDR3 is 16 residues. Losses at the gene ends were 5 bases for V and 3 bases for J; bases not matched to a gene: 8. The CDR3 DNA reads as TGTGCCACCAGTGCCGTTGGACAGGGCGACTACAATGAGCAGTTCTTC. Protein product: CATSAVGQGDYNEQFF.

The genes are TRBV5-1 and TRBJ2-4; no clear D. In germline, CDR1 is SGHRS, CDR2 YFSETQ. Trimming left V 0 bases short and J 7 bases short, with 11 bases between. This CDR3 has 14 residues. The DNA of the CDR3 is TGCGCCAGCAGCTTGGGGCAGGCCAGCAACATTCAGTACTTC. Translation gives CASSLGQASNIQYF.

The chain links TRBV5-5 to TRBJ2-2; maybe TRBD2 (5 bases). CDR1 and CDR2 (germline): SGHKS, YYEKEE (reference sequence). V lost 0 bases, J lost 4 bases, and 10 bases lay in between. The CDR3 spans 15 residues. CDR3 coding DNA: TGTGCCAGCAGCTTGGAGGGAGTATCCACCGGGGAGCTGTTTTTT. Its translation is CASSLEGVSTGELFF.

This chain joins TRBV5-8 and TRBJ2-7; TRBD1 agrees at 8 bases. The J segment lost 7 bases and the V segment lost 2 bases, leaving 8 bases of the junction unmatched. Germline CDR1 SGHTS, CDR2 YDEGEE. There are 14 residues in the CDR3. In nucleotides, the CDR3 is TGTGCCAGCAGCTTTACGCAGGGGGCAGGGGAGCAGTACTTC. This encodes CASSFTQGAGEQYF.

The table lists this clonotype with a few counts. The chain carries TRBV5-1 and TRBJ2-7; 12 nucleotides match TRBD2. This CDR3 contains 15 residues. Germline loops: CDR1 SGHRS, CDR2 YFSETQ. Trimming at V came to 2 bases and at J to 2 bases, leaving 2 bases not matched to a gene. This CDR3 is CASSFTSGGTYEQYF. CDR3 DNA sequence: TGCGCCAGCAGCTTCACTAGCGGGGGGACCTACGAGCAGTACTTC.

This clonotype was seen only a few times. The chain recombines TRBV18 with TRBJ1-2, with 7 positions matching TRBD1. Germline V gene lookup returns CDR1 KGHSH and CDR2 LQKENI. CDR3 length equals 14 residues. Germline trimming cut 4 bases from V and 6 bases from J; bases unmatched to any gene: 8. The CDR3 reads CASSRQGDEDGYTF. DNA of the CDR3: TGTGCCAGCTCACGACAGGGAGACGAGGATGGCTACACCTTC.

This clonotype was detected many times. J is TRBJ2-4 and V is TRBV18; TRBD1 aligns across 8 bases. With V trimmed by 2 bases and J by 6 bases, 0 bases remained unmatched. Germline V CDR1 and CDR2: KGHSH, LQKENI. CDR3 length: 13 residues. CDR3 sequence reads: CASSPGQGNIQYF. The CDR3 DNA is TGTGCCAGCTCACCAGGACAGGGAAACATTCAGTACTTC.

This clonotype turned up a few times. The chain links TRBV29-1 to TRBJ1-4, with D unclear. Germline V gives CDR1 SQVTM, CDR2 ANQGSEA. This CDR3 contains 11 residues. V dropped 7 bases and J dropped 8 bases, with 11 bases sitting between them. This chain's CDR3 is CSAVREEKLFF. In DNA, the CDR3 is TGCAGCGCCGTCAGAGAGGAAAAACTGTTTTTT.

V gene TRBV20-1 combines with J gene TRBJ2-5; D could derive from TRBD1 or TRBD2 (5 bases each). This CDR3 comprises 13 residues. Between the trimmed V and J ends, which lost 3 bases and 5 bases, there was a span of 13 bases. The germline V gene encodes CDR1 DFQATT and CDR2 SNEGSKA (reference sequence). The CDR3 DNA reads as TGCAGTGCTAGTGTGGGGGTTCTCGAGACCCAGTACTTC. The encoded protein is CSASVGVLETQYF.

The V gene is TRBV7-9, the J gene TRBJ2-4; D is possibly TRBD2 (7 bases). CDR1 is SEHNR, CDR2 FQNEAQ, per germline (reference sequence). The CDR3 spans 15 residues. The V end lost 1 base, the J end lost 5 bases, and 12 bases lay between the germline ends. CDR3 in amino acids: CASSLGGGAQNIQYF. The DNA for the CDR3 is TGTGCCAGCAGCTTAGGAGGGGGGGCGCAAAACATTCAGTACTTC.

This clonotype was observed a handful of times. The chain recombines TRBV7-2 with TRBJ2-6; D unclear. This CDR3 spans 14 amino acids. From germline, CDR1 is SGHTA and CDR2 FQGNSA. The ends were cut back, 7 bases at V and 2 bases at J, with 9 bases in the middle. CDR3 nucleotides: TGTGCCAGCATCCAGCAAGCTGGGGCCAACGTCCTGACTTTC. Translating it yields CASIQQAGANVLTF.

The chain has TRBV4-1 and TRBJ1-2; D unresolved. The CDR3 is 13 residues long. V was clipped by 2 bases and J by 6 bases, with 10 bases between them. Germline CDR1 MGHRA, CDR2 YSYEKL. CDR3 sequence (DNA): TGCGCCAGCAGCCAACTCCCGGGAAATGGCTACACCTTC. Residues: CASSQLPGNGYTF.

The chain joins TRBV24-1 to TRBJ2-1, with TRBD2 matching 15 bases. V shed 6 bases and J 8 bases; nucleotides not matched to a gene: 10. This CDR3 contains 17 residues. The V gene's germline CDR1 is KGHDR and CDR2 SFDVKD. This chain's CDR3 is CATSQPGLAGGADEQFF. In nucleotides, the CDR3 is TGTGCCACCAGTCAACCGGGACTAGCGGGAGGTGCGGATGAGCAGTTCTTC.

This clonotype came up a few times. The rearrangement joins TRBV30 to TRBJ2-1; 10 bases are a match to TRBD2. The V segment lost 0 bases and the J segment 6 bases; nucleotides outside the gene matches: 5. This CDR3 is 15 amino acids long. The germline gives CDR1 GTSNPN, CDR2 SVGIG (reference sequence). CDR3 nucleotides: TGTGCCTGGAGTGTAGCGGGAGGGCCTTTCAATGAGCAGTTCTTC. This codes for CAWSVAGGPFNEQFF.

This chain links TRBV7-4 with TRBJ2-4; 7 nucleotides align to TRBD1. The CDR3 totals 19 residues. V lost 5 bases, J lost 0 bases, and 16 bases stayed unmatched. Germline V gene sequence: CDR1 SGHVT, CDR2 SQSDAQ. CDR3 amino acids: CASSISPPRGYLAKNIQYF. Here the CDR3 DNA reads TGTGCCAGCAGCATATCGCCTCCCAGGGGGTACTTAGCCAAAAACATTCAGTACTTC.

This chain links TRBV7-6 with TRBJ1-1, with D unclear. V lost 0 bases to trimming and J lost 1 base, with 3 bases between them. The CDR3 length is 13 residues. Germline CDR1 and CDR2: SGHVS and FNYEAQ. CDR3 in DNA: TGTGCCAGCAGCTTAGCCAAGAACACTGAAGCTTTCTTT. It yields the protein CASSLAKNTEAFF.

This chain connects TRBV13 to TRBJ2-5; D ambiguous. V gave up 1 base and J gave up 1 base, with 10 bases separating them. This CDR3 has 15 amino acids. Germline CDR1 and CDR2: PRHDT and FYEKMQ (reference sequence). The CDR3 DNA is TGTGCCAGCAGCTTAGTACCCAGACTCCAAGAGACCCAGTACTTC. This sequence encodes CASSLVPRLQETQYF.

V is TRBV11-3 and J is TRBJ2-2; 11 bases agree with TRBD2. J was trimmed by 2 bases and V by 3 bases; bases with no gene match: 5. The CDR3 runs 17 residues. Germline CDR1 and CDR2: SGHNT and YENEEA. The chain's CDR3 is CASSFLRLAGNTGELFF. DNA of the CDR3: TGTGCCAGCAGCTTCCTCAGACTAGCGGGAAACACCGGGGAGCTGTTTTTT.

J is TRBJ1-5 and V is TRBV12-3 or TRBV12-4, with D unresolved. This CDR3 is 12 amino acids long. Trimming took 6 bases from V and 9 from J, leaving 12 bases between them. CDR3: CASSLQPGPQHF. CDR3 DNA sequence: TGTGCCAGCAGCCTACAACCTGGGCCCCAGCATTTT.

The chain combines TRBV9 with TRBJ2-7; possibly TRBD1 or TRBD2 for D (5 bases each). Trimming cost V 1 base and J 2 bases, with 10 bases left between them. The CDR3 runs 14 residues. CDR1 SGDLS and CDR2 YYNGEE come from the germline V gene. The CDR3 sequence: CASSVRGFPYEQYF. CDR3 DNA sequence: TGTGCCAGCAGCGTACGGGGCTTCCCCTACGAGCAGTACTTC.